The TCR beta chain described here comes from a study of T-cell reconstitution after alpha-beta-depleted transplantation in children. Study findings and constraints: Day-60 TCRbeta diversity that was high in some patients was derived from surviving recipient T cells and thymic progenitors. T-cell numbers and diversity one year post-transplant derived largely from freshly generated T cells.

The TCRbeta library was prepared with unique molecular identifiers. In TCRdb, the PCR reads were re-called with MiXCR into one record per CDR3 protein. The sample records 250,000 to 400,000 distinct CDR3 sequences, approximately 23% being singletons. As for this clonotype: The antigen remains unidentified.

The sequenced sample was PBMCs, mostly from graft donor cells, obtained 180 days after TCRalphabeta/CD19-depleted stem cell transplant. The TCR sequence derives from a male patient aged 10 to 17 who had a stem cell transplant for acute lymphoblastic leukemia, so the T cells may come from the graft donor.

The CDR3 coding sequence is TGTGCCAGCAGCCACCCCGGGCAGGGTGGAAACACCATATATTTT. Its translation is CASSHPGQGGNTIYF. The chain employs TRBV3-1 and TRBJ1-3, with D perhaps matching TRBD1 (5 bases). CDR1 and CDR2 from the germline V gene are LGHDT and YNNKEL (reference sequence). V lost 3 bases and J lost 3, with 12 bases in between. The CDR3 extends over 15 amino acids.